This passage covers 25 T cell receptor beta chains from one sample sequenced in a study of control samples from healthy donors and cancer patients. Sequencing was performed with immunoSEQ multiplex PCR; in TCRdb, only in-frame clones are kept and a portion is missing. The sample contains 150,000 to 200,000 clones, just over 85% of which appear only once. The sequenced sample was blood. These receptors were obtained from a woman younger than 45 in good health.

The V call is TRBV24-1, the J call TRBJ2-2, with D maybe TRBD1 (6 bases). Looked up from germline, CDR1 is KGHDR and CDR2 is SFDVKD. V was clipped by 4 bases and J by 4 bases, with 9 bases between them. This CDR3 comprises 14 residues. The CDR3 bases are TGTGCCACCAGTGACACAGGGTCCACCGGGGAGCTGTTTTTT. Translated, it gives CATSDTGSTGELFF.

The CDR3 loop is CAISEGRVDGYTF. CDR3 coding DNA: TGTGCCATCAGTGAGGGGAGGGTCGATGGCTACACCTTC. The chain is built from TRBV10-3 and TRBJ1-2; D ambiguous. V was pared by 2 bases and J by 6 bases, with 10 bases between. The CDR3 has 13 amino acids. CDR1 is ENHRY and CDR2 is SYGVKD in the germline V gene.

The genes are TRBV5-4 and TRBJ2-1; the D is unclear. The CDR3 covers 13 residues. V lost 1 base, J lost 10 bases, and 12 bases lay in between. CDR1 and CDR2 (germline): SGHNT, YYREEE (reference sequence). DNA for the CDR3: TGTGCCAGCAGCTTGAACGAGGTGGGGGAGCAGTTCTTC. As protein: CASSLNEVGEQFF.

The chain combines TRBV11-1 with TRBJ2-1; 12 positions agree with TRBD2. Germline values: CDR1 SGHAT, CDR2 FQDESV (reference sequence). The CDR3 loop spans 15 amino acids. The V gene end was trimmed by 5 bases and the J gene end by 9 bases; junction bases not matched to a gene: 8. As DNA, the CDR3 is TGTGCCAGCAGCGCCGCTAGCGGGGGGGCGGGTGAGCAGTTCTTC. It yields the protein CASSAASGGAGEQFF.

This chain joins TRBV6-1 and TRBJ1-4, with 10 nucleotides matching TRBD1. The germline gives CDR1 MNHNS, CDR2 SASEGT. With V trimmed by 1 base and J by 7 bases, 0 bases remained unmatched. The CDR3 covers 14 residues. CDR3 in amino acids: CASSEGQGAEKLFF. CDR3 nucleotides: TGTGCCAGCAGTGAAGGACAGGGGGCTGAAAAACTGTTTTTT.

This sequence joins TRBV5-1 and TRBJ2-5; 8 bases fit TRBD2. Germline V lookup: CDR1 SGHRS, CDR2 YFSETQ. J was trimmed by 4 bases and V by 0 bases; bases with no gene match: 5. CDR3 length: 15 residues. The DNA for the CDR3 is TGCGCCAGCAGCTTGGCGGGACTAGGCGCAGAGACCCAGTACTTC. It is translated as CASSLAGLGAETQYF.

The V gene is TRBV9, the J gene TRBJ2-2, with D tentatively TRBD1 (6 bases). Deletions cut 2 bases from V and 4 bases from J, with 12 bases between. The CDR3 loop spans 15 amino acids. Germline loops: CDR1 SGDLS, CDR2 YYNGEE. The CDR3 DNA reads TGTGCCAGCAGCGTTCGGGCAGGGGTCACCGGGGAGCTGTTTTTT. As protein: CASSVRAGVTGELFF.

CDR3 DNA sequence: TGTGCCAGCAGCGTAGGGGGGGCTGCTGGAAACACCATATATTTT. This translates into CASSVGGAAGNTIYF. This chain connects TRBV9 to TRBJ1-3; TRBD1 might be the D (6 bases). The ends were cut back, 0 bases at V and 2 bases at J, with 9 bases in the middle. The CDR3 covers 15 residues. Germline lookup yields CDR1 SGDLS and CDR2 YYNGEE.

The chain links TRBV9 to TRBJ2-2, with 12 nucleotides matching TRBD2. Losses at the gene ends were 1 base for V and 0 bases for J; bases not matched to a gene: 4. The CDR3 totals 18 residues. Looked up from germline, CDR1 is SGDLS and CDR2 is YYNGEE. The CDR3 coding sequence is TGTGCCAGCAGCGTATCCCCTAGCGGGAGGGCGAACACCGGGGAGCTGTTTTTT. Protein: CASSVSPSGRANTGELFF. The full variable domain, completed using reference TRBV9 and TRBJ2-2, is DSGVTQTPKHLITATGQRVTLRCSPRSGDLSVYWYQQSLDQGLQFLIQYYNGEERAKGNILERFSAQQFPDLHSELNLSSLELGDSALYFCASSVSPSGRANTGELFFGEGSRLTVL.

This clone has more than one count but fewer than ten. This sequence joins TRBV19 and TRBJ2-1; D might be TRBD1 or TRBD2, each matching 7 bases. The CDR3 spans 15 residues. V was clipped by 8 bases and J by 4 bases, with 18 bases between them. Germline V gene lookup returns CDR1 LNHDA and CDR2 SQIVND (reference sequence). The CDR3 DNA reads TGTGCCAGTGCCTCCGGGGGGACAGCGTACAATGAGCAGTTCTTC. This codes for CASASGGTAYNEQFF.

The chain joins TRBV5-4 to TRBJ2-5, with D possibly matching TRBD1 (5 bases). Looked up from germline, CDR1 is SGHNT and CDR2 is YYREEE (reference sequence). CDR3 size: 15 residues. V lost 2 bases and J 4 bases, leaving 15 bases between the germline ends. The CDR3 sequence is CASSFSVRGGETQYF. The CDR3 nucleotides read TGTGCCAGCAGCTTCTCGGTAAGGGGCGGAGAGACCCAGTACTTC.

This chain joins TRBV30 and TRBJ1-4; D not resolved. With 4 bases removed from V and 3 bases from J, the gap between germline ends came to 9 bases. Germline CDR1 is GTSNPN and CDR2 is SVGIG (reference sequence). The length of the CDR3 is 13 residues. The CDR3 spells CAWKQLSNEKLFF. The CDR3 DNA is TGTGCCTGGAAACAGCTCTCTAATGAAAAACTGTTTTTT.

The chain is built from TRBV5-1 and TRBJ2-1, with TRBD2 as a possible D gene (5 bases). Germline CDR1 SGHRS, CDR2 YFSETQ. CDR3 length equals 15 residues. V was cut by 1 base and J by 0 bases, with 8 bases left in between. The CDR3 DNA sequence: TGCGCCAGCAGCTTGACGGGGAACTCCTACAATGAGCAGTTCTTC. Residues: CASSLTGNSYNEQFF. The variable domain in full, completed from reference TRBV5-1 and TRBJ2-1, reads KAGVTQTPRYLIKTRGQQVTLSCSPISGHRSVSWYQQTPGQGLQFLFEYFSETQRNKGNFPGRFSGRQFSNSRSEMNVSTLELGDSALYLCASSLTGNSYNEQFFGPGTRLTVL.

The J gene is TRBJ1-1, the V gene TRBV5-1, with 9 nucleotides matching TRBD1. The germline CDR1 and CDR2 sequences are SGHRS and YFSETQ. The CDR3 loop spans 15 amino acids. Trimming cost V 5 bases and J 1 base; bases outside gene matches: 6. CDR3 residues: CASSSLTGGNTEAFF. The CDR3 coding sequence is TGCGCCAGCAGTTCCCTGACAGGGGGGAACACTGAAGCTTTCTTT.

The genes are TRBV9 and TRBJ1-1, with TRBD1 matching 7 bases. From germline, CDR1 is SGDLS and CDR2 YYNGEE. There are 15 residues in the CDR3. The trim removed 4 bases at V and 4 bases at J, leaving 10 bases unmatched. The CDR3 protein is CASSPHTGVGTEAFF. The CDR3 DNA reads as TGTGCCAGCAGCCCTCACACAGGGGTAGGCACTGAAGCTTTCTTT.

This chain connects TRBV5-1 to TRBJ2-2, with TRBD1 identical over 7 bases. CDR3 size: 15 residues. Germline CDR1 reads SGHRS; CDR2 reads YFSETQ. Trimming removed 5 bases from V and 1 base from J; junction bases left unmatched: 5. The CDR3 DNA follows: TGCGCCAGCAGGGGGACAGCTCTGAACACCGGGGAGCTGTTTTTT. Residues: CASRGTALNTGELFF.

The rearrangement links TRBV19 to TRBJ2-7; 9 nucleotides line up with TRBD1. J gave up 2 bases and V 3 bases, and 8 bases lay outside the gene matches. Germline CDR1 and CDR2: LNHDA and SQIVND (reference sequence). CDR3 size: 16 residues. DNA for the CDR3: TGTGCCAGTAGTATCATCGGGGGACAGGGCACCTACGAGCAGTACTTC. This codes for CASSIIGGQGTYEQYF.

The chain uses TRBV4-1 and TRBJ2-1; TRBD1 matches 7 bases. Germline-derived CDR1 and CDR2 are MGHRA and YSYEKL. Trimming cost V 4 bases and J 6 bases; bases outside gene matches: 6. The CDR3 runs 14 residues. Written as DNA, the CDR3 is TGCGCCAGCAGCCCTCAACGACAGGGCAATGAGCAGTTCTTC. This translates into CASSPQRQGNEQFF.

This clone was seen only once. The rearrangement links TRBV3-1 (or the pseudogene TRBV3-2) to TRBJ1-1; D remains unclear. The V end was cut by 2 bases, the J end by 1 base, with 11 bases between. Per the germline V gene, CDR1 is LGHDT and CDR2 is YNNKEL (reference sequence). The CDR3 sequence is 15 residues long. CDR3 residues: CASSQSDTQNTEAFF. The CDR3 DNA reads TGTGCCAGCAGCCAATCAGACACCCAGAACACTGAAGCTTTCTTT.

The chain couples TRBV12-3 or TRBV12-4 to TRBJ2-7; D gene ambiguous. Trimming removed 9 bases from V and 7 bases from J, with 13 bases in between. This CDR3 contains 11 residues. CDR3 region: CASSTLEEQYF. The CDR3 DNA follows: TGTGCCAGTTCCACCCTTGAGGAGCAGTACTTC.

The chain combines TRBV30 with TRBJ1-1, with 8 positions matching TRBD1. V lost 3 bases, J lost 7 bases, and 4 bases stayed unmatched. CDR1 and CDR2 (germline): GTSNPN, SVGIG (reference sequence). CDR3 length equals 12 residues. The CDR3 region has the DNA TGTGCCTGGAGACGGACAGGGAATGAAGCTTTCTTT. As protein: CAWRRTGNEAFF.

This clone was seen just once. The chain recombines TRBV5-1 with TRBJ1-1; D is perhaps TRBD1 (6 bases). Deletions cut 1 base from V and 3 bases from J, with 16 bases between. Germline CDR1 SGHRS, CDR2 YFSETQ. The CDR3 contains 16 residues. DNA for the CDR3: TGCGCCAGCAGCTTGAGTACAAGCGGGGGCGACACTGAAGCTTTCTTT. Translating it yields CASSLSTSGGDTEAFF.

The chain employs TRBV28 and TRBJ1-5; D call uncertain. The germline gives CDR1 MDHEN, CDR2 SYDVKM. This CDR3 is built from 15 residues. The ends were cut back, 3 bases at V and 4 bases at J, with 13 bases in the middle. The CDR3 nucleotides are TGTGCCAGCAGTTTGGTCACGTCTATTAATCAGCCCCAGCATTTT. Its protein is CASSLVTSINQPQHF.

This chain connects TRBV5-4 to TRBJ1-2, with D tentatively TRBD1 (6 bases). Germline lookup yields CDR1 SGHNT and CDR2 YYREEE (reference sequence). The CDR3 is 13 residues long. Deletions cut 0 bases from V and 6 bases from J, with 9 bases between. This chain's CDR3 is CASSLAGAHGYTF. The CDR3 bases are TGTGCCAGCAGCTTGGCGGGGGCTCATGGCTACACCTTC.

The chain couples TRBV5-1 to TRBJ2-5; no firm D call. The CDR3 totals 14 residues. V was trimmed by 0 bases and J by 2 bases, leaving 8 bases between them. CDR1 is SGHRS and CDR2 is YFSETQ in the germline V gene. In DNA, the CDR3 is TGCGCCAGCAGCTTGGACCGGCCACAAGAGACCCAGTACTTC. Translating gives CASSLDRPQETQYF.